This T cell receptor beta chain was sequenced in a study of T and B cells in COVID-19 patients. Study overall: Peripheral blood came from COVID-19 patients with active infection or after recovery. Of around 21 active-infection patients, fewer than 19 carried comorbidities linked to unfavorable COVID-19 outcome. Study results and limitations: Early severe-case samples and blood from mildly ill patients during symptoms were in short supply.

A remark on this clonotype: Its specificity is unknown.

Blood genomic DNA input for TRB amplification was 250-500 ng. Germline V CDR1 and CDR2: SEHNR, FQNEAQ (reference sequence). The V and J ends lost 5 bases and 3 bases respectively, with 11 bases between them. The CDR3 consists of 14 residues. BIOMED2 TRB-A/B primer pools were used in multiplex TRB PCR. TCRdb passed the multiplex PCR reads through MiXCR, listing each CDR3 protein once. Of about 13,000 distinct CDR3 sequences in the sample, less than 30% were seen once. The gene calls are TRBV7-9 and TRBJ1-5; D remains ambiguous. The material sequenced was blood. The source is a human donor who had recovered from COVID-19. CDR3 sequence (DNA): TGTGCCAGCAGCCTAGGCAGCAACAATCAGCCCCAGCATTTT. Amino acids: CASSLGSNNQPQHF. Full variable domain (outside the CDR3, taken from reference TRBV7-9 and TRBJ1-5): DTGVSQNPRHKITKRGQNVTFRCDPISEHNRLYWYRQTLGQGPEFLTYFQNEAQLEKSRLLSDRFSAERPKGSFSTLEIQRTEQGDSAMYLCASSLGSNNQPQHFGDGTRLSIL.